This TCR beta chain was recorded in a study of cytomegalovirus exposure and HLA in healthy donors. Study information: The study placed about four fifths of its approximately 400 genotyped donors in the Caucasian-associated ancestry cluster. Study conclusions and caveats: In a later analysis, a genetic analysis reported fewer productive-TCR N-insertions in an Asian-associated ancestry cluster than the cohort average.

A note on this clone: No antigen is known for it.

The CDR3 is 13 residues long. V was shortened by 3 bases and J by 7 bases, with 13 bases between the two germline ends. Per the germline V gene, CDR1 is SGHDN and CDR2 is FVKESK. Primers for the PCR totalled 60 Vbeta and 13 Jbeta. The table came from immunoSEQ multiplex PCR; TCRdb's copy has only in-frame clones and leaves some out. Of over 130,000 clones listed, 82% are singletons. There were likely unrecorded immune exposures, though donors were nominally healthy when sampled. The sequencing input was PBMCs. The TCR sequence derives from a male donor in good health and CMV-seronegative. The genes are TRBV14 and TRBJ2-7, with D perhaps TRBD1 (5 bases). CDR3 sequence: CASSHSGAREQYF. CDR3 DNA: TGTGCCAGCAGCCATAGTGGGGCCCGTGAGCAGTACTTC. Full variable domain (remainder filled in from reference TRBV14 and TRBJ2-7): EAGVTQFPSHSVIEKGQTVTLRCDPISGHDNLYWYRRVMGKEIKFLLHFVKESKQDESGMPNNRFLAERTGGTYSTLKVQPAELEDSGVYFCASSHSGAREQYFGPGTRLTVT.